This is a list of T cell receptor beta chains from one sample in a study of cytomegalovirus exposure and HLA in healthy donors. The data were produced by immunoSEQ multiplex PCR, yet TCRdb's version contains in-frame clones alone and is incomplete. The top ten hold 1% of the sample, which has around 170,000 clones, roughly 77% seen once. Sequencing used PBMCs. The receptor source for this set is a woman in her 50s in good health and CMV-seropositive. CDR3s include the opening cysteine and the closing phenylalanine or tryptophan. D genes are given only for firm matches. Size is stated for part of the rows, as once, few or many counts, or as a class when the clone is expanded.

j_call	clone_size	d_call	v_call	cdr3_nt	cdr3_aa
TRBJ2-2	-	-	TRBV9	TGTGCCAGCAGCGTAGTTCCAGGAACCGGGGAGCTGTTTTTT	CASSVVPGTGELFF
TRBJ2-3	-	TRBD2	TRBV5-1	TGCGCCAGCAGCAGCGGGACTAGCAGCACAGATACGCAGTATTTT	CASSSGTSSTDTQYF
TRBJ1-5	few	-	TRBV11-2	TGTGCCAGCAGTTCCAAGCCCAATCAGCCCCAGCATTTT	CASSSKPNQPQHF
TRBJ2-7	-	TRBD2	TRBV19	TGTGCCAGTACCAATAGCGGGAGGGGTTCCTACGAGCAGTACTTC	CASTNSGRGSYEQYF
TRBJ2-2	-	-	TRBV9	TGTGCCAGCAGCGTAACCCCCTCCCGGGATTCCGGGGAGCTGTTTTTT	CASSVTPSRDSGELFF
TRBJ1-1	-	-	TRBV7-9	TGTTCCAGCAGCCCAATACTTACAGATATGAACACTGAAGCTTTCTTT	CSSSPILTDMNTEAFF
TRBJ2-7	-	-	TRBV27	TGTGCCAGCAGTTTTGCAGGGAAATACGAGCAGTACTTC	CASSFAGKYEQYF
TRBJ1-1	-	-	TRBV7-9	TGTGCCAGCAGGCGAGTCGGGGACTACACTGAAGCTTTCTTT	CASRRVGDYTEAFF
TRBJ1-5	-	TRBD1	TRBV5-5	TGTGCCAGCAGCTCCGGGGACAGCCAACCCCGGGCCCAGCATTTT	CASSSGDSQPRAQHF
TRBJ2-1	-	-	TRBV20-1	TGCAGTGCCCAGGGTAATGAGCAGTTCTTC	CSAQGNEQFF
TRBJ2-3	-	TRBD1	TRBV19	TGTGCCAGTAGTCGTGGACAGGGGGCATATACGCAGTATTTT	CASSRGQGAYTQYF
TRBJ2-3	-	TRBD2	TRBV5-6	TGTGCCAGCAGCTCACTAGCGGGAGGAGATACGCAGTATTTT	CASSSLAGGDTQYF
TRBJ1-6	-	-	TRBV2	TGTGCCAGCTCCGCTACCTCCTATAATTCACCCCTCCACTTT	CASSATSYNSPLHF
TRBJ1-2	-	-	TRBV10-3	TGTGCCATCAGTGACCAGGGCCCAGTCTATGGCTACACCTTC	CAISDQGPVYGYTF
TRBJ1-2	-	TRBD1	TRBV6-5	TGTGCCAGCGGGTTTAATACCGGGACAGGGCGTGGCTACACCTTC	CASGFNTGTGRGYTF
TRBJ1-5	-	-	TRBV7-9	TGTGCCAGCAGCTTAGCAGAGGATAGCAATCAGCCCCAGCATTTT	CASSLAEDSNQPQHF
TRBJ1-4	-	-	TRBV18	TGTGCCAGCTCACCACTCTGGGAGAGGGAAAAACTGTTTTTT	CASSPLWEREKLFF